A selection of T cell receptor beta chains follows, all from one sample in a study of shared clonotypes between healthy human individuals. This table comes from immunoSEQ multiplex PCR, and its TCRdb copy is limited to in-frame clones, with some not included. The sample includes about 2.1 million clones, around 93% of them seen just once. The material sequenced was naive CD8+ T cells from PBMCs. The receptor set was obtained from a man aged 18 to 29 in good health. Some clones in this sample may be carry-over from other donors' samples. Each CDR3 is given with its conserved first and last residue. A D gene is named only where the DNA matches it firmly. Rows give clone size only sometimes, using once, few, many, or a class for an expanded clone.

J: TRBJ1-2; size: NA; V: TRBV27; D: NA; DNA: TGTGCCAGCAGTTTATCTTTCGGCCATGGCTACACCTTC; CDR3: CASSLSFGHGYTF
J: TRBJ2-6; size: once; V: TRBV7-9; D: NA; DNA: TGTGCCAGCAGCTTAAGAGGACGGACCGGGGCCAACGTCCTGACTTTC; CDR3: CASSLRGRTGANVLTF
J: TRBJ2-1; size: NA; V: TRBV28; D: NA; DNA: TGTGCCAGCAGATCCGAGGGGATCAGCTCCTACAATGAGCAGTTCTTC; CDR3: CASRSEGISSYNEQFF
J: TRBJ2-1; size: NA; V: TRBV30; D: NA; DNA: TGTGCCTGGAGTGTACTTTCTTGGGAGCAGTTCTTC; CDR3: CAWSVLSWEQFF
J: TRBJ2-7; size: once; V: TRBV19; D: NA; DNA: TGTGCCAGTAGTATAGGTCAGGGGATCGCCTACGAGCAGTACTTC; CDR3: CASSIGQGIAYEQYF
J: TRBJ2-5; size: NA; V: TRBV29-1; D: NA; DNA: TGCAGCGGATGGGATCAGGAGGAGACCCAGTACTTC; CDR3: CSGWDQEETQYF
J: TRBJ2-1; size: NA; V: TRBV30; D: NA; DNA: TGTGCCTGGAGTGTACTCGGAGCCAATGAGCAGTTCTTC; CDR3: CAWSVLGANEQFF
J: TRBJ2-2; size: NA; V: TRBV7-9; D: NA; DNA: TGTGCCAGCAGCTTATTGGGCTTCGGGGAGCTGTTTTTT; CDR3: CASSLLGFGELFF
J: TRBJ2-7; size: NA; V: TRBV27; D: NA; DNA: TGTGCCAGCAGCCCTAGTATGGGGGAATTTTACTACGAGCAGTACTTC; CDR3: CASSPSMGEFYYEQYF
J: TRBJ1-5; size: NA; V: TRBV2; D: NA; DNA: TGTGCCAGCAGTGGAAACCGGGACGCTACTCTACGCAATCAGCCCCAGCATTTT; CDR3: CASSGNRDATLRNQPQHF